Presented here are 27 T cell receptor beta chains from one specimen sequenced in a study of shared clonotypes between healthy human individuals. Sequencing used immunoSEQ multiplex PCR; TCRdb keeps in-frame clones, though not all of them. The data contain over 700,000 clones, roughly 72% of them singletons. The sequencing sample was made of memory CD4+ T cells sorted from blood. Noted subset: CD45RA-negative fraction. The receptors were gathered from a woman in her twenties or thirties in good health.

This sequence joins TRBV7-6 and TRBJ2-5; 10 positions agree with TRBD2. Germline loops: CDR1 SGHVS, CDR2 FNYEAQ. This CDR3 spans 16 amino acids. The trim removed 5 bases at V and 4 bases at J, leaving 10 bases unmatched. The CDR3 is CASSHVGTSEVETQYF. For the CDR3, the DNA is TGTGCCAGCAGCCACGTCGGGACTAGCGAAGTAGAGACCCAGTACTTC. Complete variable domain (other parts from reference TRBV7-6 and TRBJ2-5): GAGVSQSPRYKVTKRGQDVALRCDPISGHVSLYWYRQALGQGPEFLTYFNYEAQQDKSGLPNDRFSAERPEGSISTLTIQRTEQRDSAMYRCASSHVGTSEVETQYFGPGTRLLVL.

The chain recombines TRBV23-1 with TRBJ1-1; perhaps TRBD1 as D (6 bases). TRBV23-1 is an ORF, with its function uncertain. The CDR3 is made up of 14 amino acids. Trimming pared 3 bases from V and 6 bases from J, leaving 14 bases between. The CDR3 loop is CASSQGHLGAEAFF. The CDR3 DNA reads TGCGCCAGCAGTCAGGGACATTTAGGCGCTGAAGCTTTCTTT.

This clone appeared once. The rearrangement links TRBV11-2 to TRBJ2-7; perhaps TRBD2 as D (7 bases). V was cut by 5 bases and J by 5 bases, with 19 bases left in between. The CDR3 consists of 15 residues. Germline values: CDR1 SGHAT, CDR2 FQNNGV. The CDR3 region has the DNA TGTGCCAGCAGCCATCAGGGCGGGGGCATCCACGAGCAGTACTTC. It specifies CASSHQGGGIHEQYF.

The chain is built from TRBV27 and TRBJ2-1, with D possibly matching TRBD2 (5 bases). This CDR3 contains 13 residues. Germline V gives CDR1 MNHEY, CDR2 SMNVEV (reference sequence). V lost 9 bases and J lost 1, with 10 bases in between. The chain's CDR3 is CASLALSYNEQFF. In DNA, the CDR3 is TGTGCCAGTCTAGCCCTATCCTACAATGAGCAGTTCTTC.

The chain joins TRBV21-1 to TRBJ1-5; the D call in the table, TRBD1, was not verified against the DNA. TRBV21-1 is classified as a pseudogene. The CDR3 spans 17 residues. The CDR3 protein is CASSLRGRGDSNQPQHF. Here the CDR3 DNA reads TGTGCCAGCAGCCTTAGGGGGCGGGGAGATAGCAATCAGCCCCAGCATTTT.

V gene TRBV19 combines with J gene TRBJ2-2, with 14 nucleotides matching TRBD2. This CDR3 has 18 amino acids. CDR1 LNHDA and CDR2 SQIVND come from the germline V gene (reference sequence). The J segment lost 5 bases and the V segment lost 6 bases, leaving 11 bases of the junction unmatched. In nucleotides, the CDR3 is TGTGCCAGTAGACCTAGCCCGGGACTAGCGGGAGAAACCGGGGAGCTGTTTTTT. Translating gives CASRPSPGLAGETGELFF.

The chain has TRBV5-1 and TRBJ2-1; D unresolved. Trimming pared 0 bases from V and 3 bases from J, leaving 10 bases between. CDR3 length equals 15 residues. The germline V gene encodes CDR1 SGHRS and CDR2 YFSETQ. The CDR3 is CASSLVEQNYNEQFF. The CDR3 DNA reads as TGCGCCAGCAGCTTGGTTGAGCAGAACTACAATGAGCAGTTCTTC.

This clone was counted between two and nine times. This chain uses TRBV15 with TRBJ1-2; 9 bases fit TRBD1. The V and J ends lost 5 bases and 7 bases, in that order; junction bases with no gene match: 5. The CDR3 sequence is 13 residues long. Germline CDR1 and CDR2: LNHNV and YYDKDF (reference sequence). CDR3 in DNA: TGTGCCACCAGCGTCGGGGACAGGGCTGGCTACACCTTC. Amino acid sequence: CATSVGDRAGYTF. The entire variable domain, with the rest obtained from reference TRBV15 and TRBJ1-2, is as follows: DAMVIQNPRYQVTQFGKPVTLSCSQTLNHNVMYWYQQKSSQAPKLLFHYYDKDFNNEADTPDNFQSRRPNTSFCFLDIRSPGLGDTAMYLCATSVGDRAGYTFGSGTRLTVV.

V and J are TRBV5-1 and TRBJ1-2; TRBD1 might be the D (5 bases). The CDR3 totals 15 residues. Trimming took off 5 bases at V and 1 base at J, with 15 bases between the two ends. Germline V gene data show CDR1 as SGHRS and CDR2 as YFSETQ. CDR3 in amino acids: CASSQGAGYNYGYTF. The CDR3 nucleotides read TGCGCCAGCAGTCAAGGGGCAGGCTATAACTATGGCTACACCTTC.

The chain couples TRBV30 to TRBJ1-1; D unresolved. The V end was cut by 5 bases, the J end by 11 bases, with 15 bases between. Germline values: CDR1 GTSNPN, CDR2 SVGIG (reference sequence). The CDR3 contains 11 residues. The CDR3 DNA reads TGTGCCTGGGACACTACCGGGGTGGCTTTCTTT. It yields the protein CAWDTTGVAFF.

The rearrangement uses TRBV19 and TRBJ1-1, with 10 bases identical to TRBD1. The germline V gene has CDR1 LNHDA and CDR2 SQIVND (reference sequence). Trimming removed 7 bases from V and 1 base from J; junction bases left unmatched: 9. The CDR3 has 16 residues. The CDR3 DNA reads as TGTGCCAGTACTTGGTCGGACAGGGGGAGGAACACTGAAGCTTTCTTT. This codes for CASTWSDRGRNTEAFF.

This clone came up a few times. The chain is built from TRBV5-4 and TRBJ2-7; D is unresolved. Germline V gene data show CDR1 as SGHNT and CDR2 as YYREEE (reference sequence). This CDR3 has 12 amino acids. Trimming left V 2 bases short and J 5 bases short, with 8 bases between. The CDR3 loop is CASSFGTHEQYF. The DNA for the CDR3 is TGTGCCAGCAGCTTCGGAACCCACGAGCAGTACTTC.

This sequence joins TRBV25-1 and TRBJ2-5; 7 bases match TRBD1. V was pared by 6 bases and J by 5 bases, with 6 bases of the junction left unmatched. CDR1 and CDR2 from the germline V gene are MGHDK and SYGVNS. There are 13 residues in the CDR3. The CDR3 protein is CASSAGTVETQYF. DNA for the CDR3: TGTGCCAGCAGCGCCGGGACAGTTGAGACCCAGTACTTC.

The chain has TRBV28 and TRBJ2-3; D perhaps matches TRBD1 (6 bases). Trimming stripped 8 bases from V and 2 bases from J, with 14 bases between. CDR3 length equals 14 residues. Germline CDR1 and CDR2: MDHEN and SYDVKM. The CDR3 DNA sequence: TGTGCCAGCCTGGGACATTTTATCACAGATACGCAGTATTTT. Translated, it gives CASLGHFITDTQYF.

The CDR3 DNA reads TGTGCCAGCAGCGACACCGGGACTTTGGTGGCTCAGTACTTC. Protein: CASSDTGTLVAQYF. This rearrangement joins TRBV11-2 to TRBJ2-4; D perhaps matches TRBD2 (6 bases). The CDR3 sequence is 14 residues long. V gave up 5 bases and J gave up 12 bases, with 20 bases separating them. The germline CDR1 and CDR2 sequences are SGHAT and FQNNGV.

This clone has only one observation. V and J are TRBV2 and TRBJ1-2; tentative D call: TRBD1 (6 bases). CDR3 length: 15 residues. Trimming shortened V by 1 base and J by 4 bases, and 13 bases separated the two germline ends. Germline CDR1 SNHLY, CDR2 FYNNEI. The CDR3 DNA follows: TGTGCCAGCAGTGAAGGGGGGGCGAGGGTCTATGGCTACACCTTC. Amino acid sequence: CASSEGGARVYGYTF.

The V gene is TRBV6-1, the J gene TRBJ2-3, with TRBD1 matching over 11 bases. Losses at the gene ends were 6 bases for V and 6 bases for J; bases not matched to a gene: 8. Germline lookup yields CDR1 MNHNS and CDR2 SASEGT. The CDR3 loop spans 15 amino acids. This chain's CDR3 is CASSPGQGGYDTQYF. CDR3 in DNA: TGTGCCAGCAGCCCGGGACAGGGGGGCTACGATACGCAGTATTTT.

The rearrangement uses TRBV5-1 and TRBJ2-2, with 8 bases aligning to TRBD1. V shed 0 bases, J shed 7 bases, and the junction held 8 bases outside the gene matches. The CDR3 is 16 amino acids. Looked up from germline, CDR1 is SGHRS and CDR2 is YFSETQ. The CDR3 sequence is CASSLEPGGAGGELFF. CDR3 DNA sequence: TGCGCCAGCAGCTTGGAGCCAGGGGGCGCCGGCGGGGAGCTGTTTTTT. The entire variable domain, with the rest obtained from reference TRBV5-1 and TRBJ2-2, is as follows: KAGVTQTPRYLIKTRGQQVTLSCSPISGHRSVSWYQQTPGQGLQFLFEYFSETQRNKGNFPGRFSGRQFSNSRSEMNVSTLELGDSALYLCASSLEPGGAGGELFFGEGSRLTVL.

In this sample, this clone turned up a few times. The V and J genes are TRBV30 and TRBJ2-4, with unresolved D. Per germline, CDR1 GTSNPN and CDR2 SVGIG (reference sequence). Between the trimmed V and J ends, which lost 4 bases and 0 bases, there was a span of 13 bases. This CDR3 spans 15 amino acids. CDR3 in amino acids: CAWTQARLAKNIQYF. CDR3 DNA: TGTGCCTGGACGCAGGCGCGATTAGCCAAAAACATTCAGTACTTC.

This clone was detected ten times or more. The chain uses TRBV25-1 and TRBJ2-5, with 9 bases identical to TRBD1. This CDR3 is built from 15 residues. The V gene's germline CDR1 is MGHDK and CDR2 SYGVNS. V shed 4 bases and J 0 bases; nucleotides not matched to a gene: 3. CDR3 DNA sequence: TGTGCCAGCAGTGGGGGACAGGGCAACCAAGAGACCCAGTACTTC. Residues: CASSGGQGNQETQYF.

CDR3 in DNA: TGTGCCAGCAGCCAGAAATGGACAGGAGTGAACACTGAAGCTTTCTTT. Translating gives CASSQKWTGVNTEAFF. The rearrangement links TRBV14 to TRBJ1-1, with TRBD1 matching 7 bases. Germline V gene data show CDR1 as SGHDN and CDR2 as FVKESK. This CDR3 region has 16 residues. Germline trimming cut 3 bases from V and 0 bases from J; bases unmatched to any gene: 7.

DNA for the CDR3: TGTGCCAGCAGTCACAGCCGGACAGACTACGAGCAGTACTTC. Encoded protein: CASSHSRTDYEQYF. The chain joins TRBV27 to TRBJ2-7; D is possibly TRBD1 (6 bases). The germline V and J ends were trimmed by 5 bases and 3 bases, with 14 bases remaining between them. CDR1 and CDR2 (germline): MNHEY, SMNVEV (reference sequence). CDR3 length: 14 residues.

This clone was seen more than once but under ten times. The genes are TRBV5-1 and TRBJ2-1, with 7 bases that match TRBD1. Germline loops: CDR1 SGHRS, CDR2 YFSETQ. The V segment lost 4 bases and the J segment 7 bases; nucleotides outside the gene matches: 11. The CDR3 extends over 15 amino acids. The CDR3 DNA is TGCGCCAGCAGCCGAGACAGGGTGGGTTCGAATGAGCAGTTCTTC. Translation: CASSRDRVGSNEQFF.

This clone was observed once. A far larger clone is just one base off, so this is likely a read error. This specimen includes other DNA sequences encoding the same CDR3. The V and J genes are TRBV29-1 and TRBJ1-1; 9 nucleotides align to TRBD1. This CDR3 region has 13 residues. CDR1 SQVTM and CDR2 ANQGSEA come from the germline V gene. DNA of the CDR3: TGCAGCGCCTGGGACAGGGATTACACTGAAGCCTTCTTT. It yields the protein CSAWDRDYTEAFF.

Only a few counts were recorded for this clone. This rearrangement joins TRBV7-8 to TRBJ2-3; D unclear. The ends were cut back, 2 bases at V and 6 bases at J, with 15 bases in the middle. The V gene's germline CDR1 is SGHVS and CDR2 FQNEAQ. The CDR3 spans 15 residues. CDR3 sequence: CASSLNRLAQDTQYF. CDR3 bases: TGTGCCAGCAGCTTAAATCGATTGGCTCAGGATACGCAGTATTTT.

This clone came up many times. This chain links TRBV11-3 with TRBJ2-3, with D perhaps TRBD2 (7 bases). The germline V gene encodes CDR1 SGHNT and CDR2 YENEEA. The CDR3 runs to 16 residues. Trimming took off 5 bases at V and 5 bases at J, with 20 bases between the two ends. CDR3 sequence reads: CASSPRGGGAEDTQYF. The CDR3 DNA sequence: TGTGCCAGCAGCCCGCGTGGGGGGGGCGCGGAAGATACGCAGTATTTT.

This clone was recorded many times. Other DNA sequences of this sample code for an identical CDR3. The CDR3 coding sequence is TGTGCCAGCAGGAGAGACAGGGGCTTGGAGACCCAGTACTTC. Translated, it gives CASRRDRGLETQYF. The gene calls are TRBV27 and TRBJ2-5; 8 bases map to TRBD1. Trimming at V came to 6 bases and at J to 5 bases, leaving 8 bases not matched to a gene. Germline V gene sequence: CDR1 MNHEY, CDR2 SMNVEV (reference sequence). This CDR3 has 14 amino acids.